The 23 T cell receptor beta chains below come from one sample, sequenced in a study of control samples from healthy donors and cancer patients (dated by TCRdb to the early 2020s). Preparation of the library involved the immunoSEQ multiplex PCR assay. In its TCRdb copy, this immuneACCESS table keeps in-frame sequences only and misses some clones. Where compared with another copy, unresolved V genes explain less than half of these, and the others have no known cause. The sample table lists 85,000 to 95,000 clones, 82% of them with a count of one. The ten top clones hold over 7.5% of the sample. The sample consisted of blood. Receptors were obtained from a woman aged 55-69 years in good health.

The chain combines TRBV28 with TRBJ2-7, with unresolved D. The CDR3 consists of 14 residues. In germline, CDR1 is MDHEN, CDR2 SYDVKM. V was shortened by 4 bases and J by 1 base, with 11 bases between the two germline ends. The CDR3 nucleotides are TGTGCCAGCAGTTCCAGCCGAGCGTCCTACGAGCAGTACTTC. Translated: CASSSSRASYEQYF.

The chain employs TRBV18 and TRBJ1-5; D unresolved. Germline CDR1 is KGHSH and CDR2 is LQKENI. The germline V and J ends were trimmed by 3 bases and 1 base, with 10 bases remaining between them. There are 15 residues in the CDR3. Here the CDR3 DNA reads TGTGCCAGCTCACCCCCAGAAGGCAGCAATCAGCCCCAGCATTTT. Translated, it gives CASSPPEGSNQPQHF.

The chain combines TRBV5-3 with TRBJ2-2; 7 bases align to TRBD1. TRBV5-3 is classed as an ORF, of uncertain function. The CDR3 spans 15 residues. Trimming took 8 bases from V and 0 from J; bases not matched to a gene: 7. The DNA for the CDR3 is TGTGCCAGGGCCTCGGGACAGACGAACACCGGGGAGCTGTTTTTT. Encoded protein: CARASGQTNTGELFF.

The rearrangement uses TRBV6-2 or TRBV6-3 and TRBJ1-2, with D possibly being TRBD1 (5 bases). The germline V gene has CDR1 MNHEY and CDR2 SVGEGT. Trimming pared 6 bases from V and 5 bases from J, leaving 10 bases between. This CDR3 has 12 amino acids. The chain's CDR3 is CASSLGAYGYTF. The CDR3 DNA reads as TGTGCCAGCAGCCTAGGGGCTTATGGCTACACCTTC.

The V gene is TRBV29-1, the J gene TRBJ1-1; 9 nucleotides line up with TRBD1. Germline V lookup: CDR1 SQVTM, CDR2 ANQGSEA. This CDR3 is 16 amino acids long. Trimming removed 8 bases from V and 0 bases from J; junction bases left unmatched: 13. CDR3 amino acids: CSLKRTGAFMNTEAFF. CDR3 nucleotides: TGCAGCCTTAAGCGGACAGGGGCCTTCATGAACACTGAAGCTTTCTTT.

The chain links TRBV18 to TRBJ1-2; the match to TRBD1 covers 9 bases. The germline V gene has CDR1 KGHSH and CDR2 LQKENI. V was clipped by 3 bases and J by 6 bases; unmatched bases: 8. CDR3 length: 15 amino acids. Here the CDR3 reads CASSPEHRTGDGYTF. CDR3 DNA sequence: TGTGCCAGCTCACCGGAACATCGGACAGGGGATGGCTACACCTTC. Based on the CDR3 plus reference TRBV18 and TRBJ1-2, the full variable domain is NAGVMQNPRHLVRRRGQEARLRCSPMKGHSHVYWYRQLPEEGLKFMVYLQKENIIDESGMPKERFSAEFPKEGPSILRIQQVVRGDSAAYFCASSPEHRTGDGYTFGSGTRLTVV.

V gene TRBV19 combines with J gene TRBJ2-1; the match to TRBD1 covers 10 bases. Germline V lookup: CDR1 LNHDA, CDR2 SQIVND (reference sequence). V gave up 6 bases and J gave up 5 bases; unmatched junction bases: 13. This CDR3 contains 17 residues. CDR3 protein: CASRLPTGTGVDNEQFF. Written as DNA, the CDR3 is TGTGCCAGTAGGCTCCCCACCGGGACAGGGGTGGACAATGAGCAGTTCTTC.

V gene TRBV19 combines with J gene TRBJ1-4; D uncertain. V lost 4 bases, J lost 0 bases, and 6 bases lay in between. The CDR3 totals 14 residues. Germline V gene data show CDR1 as LNHDA and CDR2 as SQIVND (reference sequence). The CDR3 loop is CASSNFATNEKLFF. The CDR3 nucleotides are TGTGCCAGTAGTAATTTTGCAACTAATGAAAAACTGTTTTTT.

In its sample, this clone was seen once. The genes are TRBV2 and TRBJ1-5, with D hard to call. V dropped 7 bases and J dropped 0 bases, with 13 bases sitting between them. The CDR3 runs 15 residues. Germline CDR1 and CDR2: SNHLY and FYNNEI. CDR3 in amino acids: CASNKGLDSNQPQHF. For the CDR3, the DNA is TGTGCCAGCAATAAGGGTTTGGATAGCAATCAGCCCCAGCATTTT.

This chain joins TRBV12-5 and TRBJ2-5, with D unresolved. Germline V gene lookup returns CDR1 LGHNT and CDR2 FRNRAP. The CDR3 loop spans 13 amino acids. Trimming shortened V by 6 bases and J by 5 bases, and 13 bases separated the two germline ends. The CDR3 DNA sequence: TGTGCTAGTGGAATCGCCGAGTCCGAGACCCAGTACTTC. Protein product: CASGIAESETQYF.

The chain joins TRBV9 to TRBJ1-2, with 9 bases identical to TRBD1. With 1 base clipped from V and 8 bases from J, the junction kept 9 bases outside the gene matches. This CDR3 is built from 15 residues. CDR1 SGDLS and CDR2 YYNGEE come from the germline V gene. The CDR3 region is CASSVTGGVVGGYTF. The CDR3 DNA is TGTGCCAGCAGCGTAACAGGGGGCGTCGTAGGGGGCTACACCTTC.

The J gene is TRBJ1-1, the V gene TRBV18; D is possibly TRBD1 (5 bases). The germline CDR1 and CDR2 sequences are KGHSH and LQKENI. Trimming pared 5 bases from V and 0 bases from J, leaving 7 bases between. The CDR3 is 13 amino acids. This CDR3 is CASSSGLNTEAFF. The DNA of the CDR3 is TGTGCCAGCTCATCAGGGTTGAACACTGAAGCTTTCTTT.

The chain employs TRBV10-1 and TRBJ2-5, with D hard to call. V was cut by 3 bases and J by 4 bases, with 0 bases left in between. This CDR3 spans 10 amino acids. From germline, CDR1 is WNHNN and CDR2 SYGVQD (reference sequence). In DNA, the CDR3 is TGCGCCAGCAGTGAAGAGACCCAGTACTTC. It translates to CASSEETQYF.

The rearrangement joins TRBV11-2 to TRBJ2-3, with D perhaps TRBD2 (5 bases). V was cut by 3 bases and J by 4 bases, with 17 bases left in between. CDR1 is SGHAT, CDR2 FQNNGV, per germline. This CDR3 contains 16 residues. The CDR3 region is CASSFRERGSADTQYF. The CDR3, as DNA: TGTGCCAGCAGCTTTAGGGAGAGAGGGTCGGCAGATACGCAGTATTTT.

This clone was recorded a few times. The rearrangement links TRBV3-1 (or the pseudogene TRBV3-2) to TRBJ2-7; D gene uncertain. Germline CDR1 reads LGHDT; CDR2 reads YNNKEL (reference sequence). V was shortened by 3 bases and J by 5 bases, with 5 bases between the two germline ends. The CDR3 is 11 amino acids. The DNA for the CDR3 is TGTGCCAGCAGCCAGAGCCACGAGCAGTACTTC. Its protein is CASSQSHEQYF.

This sequence joins TRBV3-1 (or the pseudogene TRBV3-2) and TRBJ1-3; 9 bases line up with TRBD1. The V gene's germline CDR1 is LGHDT and CDR2 YNNKEL (reference sequence). The V segment lost 1 base and the J segment 7 bases; nucleotides outside the gene matches: 2. The CDR3 spans 14 residues. CDR3 bases: TGTGCCAGCAGCCAAGGACAGGGGGTTAACACCATATATTTT. As protein: CASSQGQGVNTIYF.

The chain uses TRBV6-2 or TRBV6-3 and TRBJ2-7; TRBD2 aligns across 8 bases. The CDR3 runs to 18 residues. Germline assignment: CDR1 MNHEY and CDR2 SVGEGT. V shed 2 bases, J shed 4 bases, and the junction held 16 bases outside the gene matches. The CDR3 DNA is TGTGCCAGCAGTTACACCAAAGGTTTTGCGGGGGGCCGGTACGAGCAGTACTTC. As protein: CASSYTKGFAGGRYEQYF.

This CDR3 reads CASRNGGGTGELFF. Here the CDR3 DNA reads TGTGCCAGCAGGAACGGGGGAGGAACCGGGGAGCTGTTTTTT. The chain has TRBV2 and TRBJ2-2; D possibly corresponds to TRBD2 (6 bases). Trimming pared 6 bases from V and 5 bases from J, leaving 13 bases between. Germline CDR1 SNHLY, CDR2 FYNNEI. There are 14 residues in the CDR3.

This clone was counted a few times. The chain joins TRBV14 to TRBJ2-2; 10 bases agree with TRBD1. The CDR3 is 16 residues long. Germline CDR1 is SGHDN and CDR2 is FVKESK. V lost 6 bases, J lost 5 bases, and 9 bases stayed unmatched. The chain's CDR3 is CASRPDRGDHTGELFF. Here the CDR3 DNA reads TGTGCCAGCAGACCGGACAGGGGGGACCATACCGGGGAGCTGTTTTTT.

The rearrangement joins TRBV11-2 to TRBJ2-5, with D unclear. V gave up 1 base and J gave up 5 bases, with 11 bases separating them. The germline CDR1 and CDR2 sequences are SGHAT and FQNNGV. This CDR3 spans 14 amino acids. CDR3 bases: TGTGCCAGCAGCTTAGTACTTGGCCGGGAGACCCAGTACTTC. As protein: CASSLVLGRETQYF.

This chain joins TRBV28 and TRBJ1-3, with no clear D. Trimming took off 5 bases at V and 4 bases at J, with 18 bases between the two ends. In germline, CDR1 is MDHEN, CDR2 SYDVKM. The CDR3 is made up of 16 amino acids. This CDR3 reads CASSPRWRTSGNTIYF. CDR3 nucleotides: TGTGCCAGCAGTCCCCGGTGGAGGACTTCGGGAAACACCATATATTTT.

The chain links TRBV7-4 to TRBJ2-7; 9 nucleotides agree with TRBD2. Germline V gene data show CDR1 as SGHVT and CDR2 as SQSDAQ. The CDR3 runs 14 residues. The J segment lost 2 bases and the V segment lost 1 base, leaving 0 bases of the junction unmatched. In DNA form, the CDR3 reads TGTGCCAGCAGCTTAGGGACTAGCGCCTACGAGCAGTACTTC. Its translation: CASSLGTSAYEQYF.

The V and J genes are TRBV28 and TRBJ1-2, with TRBD1 matching 8 bases. The CDR3 is made up of 14 amino acids. Trimming removed 6 bases from V and 5 bases from J; junction bases left unmatched: 8. Looked up from germline, CDR1 is MDHEN and CDR2 is SYDVKM. CDR3 bases: TGTGCCAGCAGCATACAGGGGGTGACTTATGGCTACACCTTC. Amino acid sequence: CASSIQGVTYGYTF.